Each of the 3 T cell receptor beta chains below was sequenced from the same sample in a study of CD8+CD57+ T cells in acquired aplastic anemia. Genomic DNA, serving as template, underwent TCR beta VDJ and CDR3 profiling. TCRdb processed the reads anew with MiXCR; each CDR3 protein has one entry. The sample includes tens of thousands of distinct CDR3 sequences, approximately 72% of them seen just once. The sequencing sample was made of sorted CD4+, CD8+, or CD8+CD57+ T cells (not recorded which) from PBMCs. All receptors derive from a human donor in good health, serving as a control.

This clonotype turned up a few times. The CDR3 sequence is CSVDLTSGSETQYF. In nucleotides, the CDR3 is TGCAGCGTTGATTTAACTAGCGGGAGTGAGACCCAGTACTTC. The chain carries TRBV29-1 and TRBJ2-5; 11 positions match TRBD2. J was trimmed by 5 bases and V by 3 bases; bases with no gene match: 5. Germline loops: CDR1 SQVTM, CDR2 ANQGSEA. CDR3 length: 14 amino acids.

The J gene is TRBJ1-2, the V gene TRBV20-1; D may be TRBD1 (5 bases). Germline assignment: CDR1 DFQATT and CDR2 SNEGSKA (reference sequence). V lost 0 bases and J 13 bases, leaving 21 bases between the germline ends. The CDR3 totals 14 residues. DNA for the CDR3: TGCAGTGCTAGAGATGGGGCAGGTGGGGTTTCCTGCACCTTC. This translates into CSARDGAGGVSCTF.

The rearrangement uses TRBV7-2 and TRBJ2-3, with D tentatively TRBD1 (5 bases). V lost 5 bases and J lost 6, with 9 bases in between. The CDR3 length is 12 residues. The germline V gene has CDR1 SGHTA and CDR2 FQGNSA. This chain's CDR3 is CASSTGGDTQYF. The CDR3 nucleotides are TGTGCCAGCAGCACAGGTGGGGATACGCAGTATTTT.